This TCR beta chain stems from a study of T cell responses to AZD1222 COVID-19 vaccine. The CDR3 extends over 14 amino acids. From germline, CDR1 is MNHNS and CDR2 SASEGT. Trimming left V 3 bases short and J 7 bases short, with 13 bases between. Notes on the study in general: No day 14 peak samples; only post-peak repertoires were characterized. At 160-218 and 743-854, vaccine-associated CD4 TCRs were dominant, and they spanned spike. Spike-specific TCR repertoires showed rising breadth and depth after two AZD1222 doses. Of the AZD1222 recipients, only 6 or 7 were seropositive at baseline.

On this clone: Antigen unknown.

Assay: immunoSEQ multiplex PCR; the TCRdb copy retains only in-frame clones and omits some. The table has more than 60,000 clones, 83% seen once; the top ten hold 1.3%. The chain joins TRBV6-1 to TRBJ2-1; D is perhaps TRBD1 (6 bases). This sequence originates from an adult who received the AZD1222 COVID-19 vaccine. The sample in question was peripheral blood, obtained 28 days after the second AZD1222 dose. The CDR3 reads CASSDYGQPNEQFF. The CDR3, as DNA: TGTGCCAGCAGTGATTATGGACAGCCGAATGAGCAGTTCTTC.